Listed below are T cell receptor beta chains from one sample, sequenced in a study of blood T cell repertoires in COVID-19. The method was immunoSEQ multiplex PCR; TCRdb's version includes in-frame clones alone and lacks a portion of them. The data contain some 90,000 clones, around 88% of them singletons. The sample taken for sequencing was peripheral blood. The receptors stem from a man older than 75 with active or convalescent COVID-19. CDR3s include the opening cysteine and the closing phenylalanine or tryptophan.

j_call v_call cdr3_aa
TRBJ1-1 TRBV21-1 CASSKTPWGKGAGTEAFF
TRBJ2-7 TRBV5-1 CASSSAFGTTSYEQYF
TRBJ2-3 TRBV29-1 CSVEYQGDTQYF
TRBJ2-5 TRBV23-1 CASSHGAGCSETQYF
TRBJ2-1 TRBV3-1/TRBV3-2 CASSLLLAGGPSGNEQFF
TRBJ1-2 TRBV4-3 CASSHGGGGASFGYTF
TRBJ1-5 TRBV19 CASSTGTGRLQPQHF
TRBJ2-3 TRBV9 CASSALQGDTQYF
TRBJ1-6 TRBV19 CASNGQGVNSPLHF
TRBJ1-2 TRBV19 CASIGAGGHGYTF
TRBJ2-5 TRBV2 CASSGQGVETQYF
TRBJ1-3 TRBV18 CASSPMEGRSGNTIYF
TRBJ1-6 TRBV5-1 CASSPDGNSHNSPLHF
TRBJ1-1 TRBV6-2/TRBV6-3 CASSFGHPNTEAFF
TRBJ2-7 TRBV5-1 CASSQLGPYEQYF
TRBJ1-1 TRBV28 CASSLSTVNTEAFF
TRBJ1-6 TRBV6-2/TRBV6-3 CASSAGGQALLPLHF